These 7 T cell receptor beta chains came from one sample sequenced in a study of early T cells in non-severe SARS-CoV-2 infection. TCRdb reanalysed the 5' RACE reads using MiXCR and keeps one entry per CDR3 protein. Of some 33,000 distinct CDR3 sequences detected, under 6.5% appear once; the ten largest clones hold 10% to 15%. Input material: whole blood. The receptor source for this set is an adult who was a healthcare worker with PCR-confirmed SARS-CoV-2 infection or an uninfected control (not recorded which).

This clonotype was seen at least ten times. The V and J genes are TRBV6-5 and TRBJ2-7; D not certain. From germline, CDR1 is MNHEY and CDR2 SVGAGI. V lost 2 bases to trimming and J lost 2 bases, with 19 bases between them. CDR3 length equals 17 residues. The CDR3 loop is CASSYRPPSMRTYEQYF. The CDR3 DNA sequence: TGTGCCAGCAGTTACCGACCCCCCTCCATGAGGACCTACGAGCAGTACTTC.

This clonotype was recorded at least ten times. V gene TRBV7-8 combines with J gene TRBJ2-2, with TRBD1 matching 8 bases. Germline lookup yields CDR1 SGHVS and CDR2 FQNEAQ. V lost 1 base, J lost 1 base, and 2 bases stayed unmatched. The CDR3 contains 16 residues. As DNA, the CDR3 is TGTGCCAGCAGCTTAGTGGGGACAGGGAACACCGGGGAGCTGTTTTTT. Its translation is CASSLVGTGNTGELFF.

At least ten counts were recorded for this clonotype. The V gene is TRBV7-2, the J gene TRBJ1-6; the D is unclear. V lost 4 bases to trimming and J lost 6 bases, with 4 bases between them. CDR1 is SGHTA and CDR2 is FQGNSA in the germline V gene. The CDR3 runs to 12 residues. The CDR3 is CASSSINSPLHF. The CDR3 DNA is TGTGCCAGCAGCTCCATTAATTCACCCCTCCACTTT. The full variable domain, in which reference TRBV7-2 and TRBJ1-6 provide the parts outside the CDR3, is GAGVSQSPSNKVTEKGKDVELRCDPISGHTALYWYRQSLGQGLEFLIYFQGNSAPDKSGLPSDRFSAERTGGSVSTLTIQRTQQEDSAVYLCASSSINSPLHFGNGTRLTVT.

This clonotype was observed many times. V usage is TRBV7-9 and J usage is TRBJ1-1; TRBD1 agrees at 8 bases. Germline-derived CDR1 and CDR2 are SEHNR and FQNEAQ (reference sequence). This CDR3 has 16 amino acids. Trimming took 4 bases from V and 1 from J; bases not matched to a gene: 8. DNA for the CDR3: TGTGCCAGCAGCTCTCTCCCCGGGACAGGGAACACTGAAGCTTTCTTT. It is translated as CASSSLPGTGNTEAFF.

The sample holds a few counts of this clonotype. The chain recombines TRBV11-2 with TRBJ2-5; D is ambiguous. Germline V CDR1 and CDR2: SGHAT, FQNNGV. The CDR3 length is 13 residues. V lost 2 bases and J 5 bases, leaving 9 bases between the germline ends. The CDR3 DNA is TGTGCCAGCAGCTTATTCGTGGGGGAGACCCAGTACTTC. Encoded protein: CASSLFVGETQYF.

This clonotype has a count of ten or more. The chain recombines TRBV12-3 or TRBV12-4 with TRBJ2-1; 9 nucleotides agree with TRBD1. Germline trimming cut 6 bases from V and 5 bases from J; bases unmatched to any gene: 8. CDR3 length: 15 residues. The CDR3 DNA is TGTGCCAGCAGCTCCGGGACAGGGATTAACAATGAGCAGTTCTTC. Translation: CASSSGTGINNEQFF.

The genes are TRBV7-8 and TRBJ2-6, with D possibly being TRBD1 or TRBD2 (5 bases each). The CDR3 consists of 17 residues. The V and J ends lost 5 bases and 0 bases respectively, with 14 bases between them. Looked up from germline, CDR1 is SGHVS and CDR2 is FQNEAQ. CDR3 coding DNA: TGTGCCAGCAGCCGACGGGACGGAAGCTCTGGGGCCAACGTCCTGACTTTC. It is translated as CASSRRDGSSGANVLTF.